This T cell receptor beta chain was recorded in a study of T cells in Graves' hyperthyroidism and ophthalmopathy (dated by TCRdb to between 2018 and 2021). Turning to the overall study: Peripheral blood was collected at initial diagnosis, before any treatment. To identify distinguishing TCR V-J signatures, a discovery cohort of around 98 patients was used, comprising fewer than 45 with Graves' ophthalmopathy and roughly 60 with stable Graves' hyperthyroidism. Prospective prediction of ophthalmopathy was tested in an independent validation cohort of 18 to 20 hyperthyroidism patients and some 17 patients who later progressed to ophthalmopathy. The 75 to 100 discovery patients were randomly divided into training and test sets at a 7:3 ratio. In over five Graves' hyperthyroidism patients, the study also compared T-cell repertoires from thyroid tissue with T-cell repertoires from blood. After blood sampling, hyperthyroidism patients were treated with methimazole at a starting dose of 30 mg daily, and ophthalmopathy patients were treated with high-dose intravenous methylprednisolone. TCR Vbeta CDR3 sequencing of around 130 peripheral blood samples (around 45 ophthalmopathy, under 80 hyperthyroidism and roughly 17 progressor patients) is reported in the paper.

The investigation overall reported the following: During validation, the model predicted progression to ophthalmopathy a median of about 5.9 months ahead of onset, with approximately 71% sensitivity and under 85% specificity. Ophthalmopathy was separated from stable hyperthyroidism by a 13 V-J signature model, with 85% to 90% sensitivity and approximately 84% specificity obtained in cross-validation and 80%/75% obtained in testing. Blood samples also contained most of the expanded thyroid clonotypes (frequency above 0.001), which suggests that blood repertoires may reflect thyroid immune responses. No statistical method was used to set the sample size in advance, and investigators knew the group allocation.

From V the trimming removes 4 bases and from J it removes 4 bases, while the gene matches leave 14 bases of the junction unaccounted for. The germline V gene provides CDR1 SGHRS and CDR2 YFSETQ. From the cysteine through the phenylalanine, the CDR3 covers 16 amino acids. Only the CDR3 region is kept as DNA, spanning 48 bases read in frame from base 1. The TCR beta CDR3 regions were amplified from RNA transcripts. The TCR CDR3 was subjected to a first round of RT-PCR using the HTBI primer set and the Qiagen OneStep RT-PCR kit. Libraries were constructed in a second round of multiplex PCR, after which size selection and purification were performed. Libraries were sequenced paired-end with 100 bp reads on an Illumina HiSeq2000. In the authors' own workflow: SOAPnuke was used to process the raw data, removing reads that contained adapters or uncalled bases, had a mean Phred below 15, or lacked an exact match to the constant primer or identifier. COPE v1.2.5 was used to merge high-quality paired reads, and clonotypes were defined as unique nucleotide sequences. Clonotypes were aligned to IMGT TRBV, TRBD and TRBJ reference segments using MiTCR v1.1. Only V-J combinations with frequency above 0.0001, covering roughly 99% of repertoires, were analysed. A TCS score was defined as the ratio between F50 (clonal expansion) and ExV (chaos), using BLOSUM62-based TCRdist between CDR3 peptides within each V-J. Welch's t-statistics and random forest reduced fewer than 600 V-J features to 10 to 15, which were used in a naive Bayes classifier (R e1071). The raw public reads went through TCRdb reprocessing: fastp at Q25, MiXCR clone calling, in-frame beta chains kept. Every distinct CDR3 protein forms one entry, paired with its most common genes and DNA. The V and J calls were not made by the authors but by TCRdb's processing. The sample contains 300,000 to 500,000 distinct CDR3 sequences, 11% to 15% of them found a single time. The ten top clones hold over 25% of the sample.

This clonotype was detected ten times or more. Its specific antigen is unknown. No much larger clonotype is one base removed from it; base qualities were not supplied. Ophthalmopathy patients had moderately to severely active disease, Clinical Activity Score of at least 3, NOSPECS grade of at least 4, and duration under 3 months. Exclusion was applied to patients with uncontrolled infections, other autoimmune diseases, pregnancy or lactation. Diagnoses relied on clinical symptoms, serum thyroxine and TRAb, thyroid ultrasound and orbital computed tomography. PBMCs were separated from 7.5 to 10 ml of fresh peripheral blood using Ficoll-Paque density gradient centrifugation. Trizol reagent was used to extract total RNA, and RNA quality was then checked on an Agilent 2100 Bioanalyzer.

Sequenced: blood. The V gene is TRBV5-1 and the J gene is TRBJ2-7, and 7 junctional nucleotides match TRBD2. This sequence originates from a man over 45 with Graves' ophthalmopathy. The nucleotides are TGCGCCAGCAGCCCCCCCCCGGGTGGCGGGAGATACGAGCAGTACTTC. This codes for CASSPPPGGGRYEQYF. With all but the CDR3 taken from the reference TRBV5-1 and TRBJ2-7 genes, the full variable domain is: KAGVTQTPRYLIKTRGQQVTLSCSPISGHRSVSWYQQTPGQGLQFLFEYFSETQRNKGNFPGRFSGRQFSNSRSEMNVSTLELGDSALYLCASSPPPGGGRYEQYFGPGTRLTVT.